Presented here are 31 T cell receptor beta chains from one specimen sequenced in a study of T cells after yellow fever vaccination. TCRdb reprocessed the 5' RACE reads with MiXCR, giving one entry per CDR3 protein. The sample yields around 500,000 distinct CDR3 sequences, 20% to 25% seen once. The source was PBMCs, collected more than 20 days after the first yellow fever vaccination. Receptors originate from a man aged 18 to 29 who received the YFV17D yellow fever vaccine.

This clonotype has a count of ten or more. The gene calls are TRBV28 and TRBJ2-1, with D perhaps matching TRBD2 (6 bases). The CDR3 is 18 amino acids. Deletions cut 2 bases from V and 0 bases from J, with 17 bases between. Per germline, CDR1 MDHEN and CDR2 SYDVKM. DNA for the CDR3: TGTGCCAGCAGTTTACTATCCGGAGGGAGTCCCTCCTACAATGAGCAGTTCTTC. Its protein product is CASSLLSGGSPSYNEQFF.

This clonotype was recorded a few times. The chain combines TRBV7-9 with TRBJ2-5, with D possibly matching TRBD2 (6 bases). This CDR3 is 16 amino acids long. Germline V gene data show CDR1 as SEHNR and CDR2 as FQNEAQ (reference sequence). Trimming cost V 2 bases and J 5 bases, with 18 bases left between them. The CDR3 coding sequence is TGTGCCAGCAGCTTAATGGCGGGGTCTTCTAAGGAGACCCAGTACTTC. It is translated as CASSLMAGSSKETQYF.

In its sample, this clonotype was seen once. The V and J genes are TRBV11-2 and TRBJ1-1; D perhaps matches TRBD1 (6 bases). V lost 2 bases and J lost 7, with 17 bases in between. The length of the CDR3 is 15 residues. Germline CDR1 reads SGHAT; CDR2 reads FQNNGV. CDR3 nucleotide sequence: TGTGCCAGCAGCTTATCGGCGGGGGCTAGGAATGAAGCTTTCTTT. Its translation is CASSLSAGARNEAFF.

The CDR3 region is CASGRQGIQPQHF. In DNA form, the CDR3 reads TGTGCCAGCGGTAGACAGGGCATTCAGCCCCAGCATTTT. The rearrangement joins TRBV12-3 or TRBV12-4 to TRBJ1-5, with 7 bases that match TRBD1. The CDR3 contains 13 residues. J gave up 6 bases and V 8 bases, and 7 bases lay outside the gene matches.

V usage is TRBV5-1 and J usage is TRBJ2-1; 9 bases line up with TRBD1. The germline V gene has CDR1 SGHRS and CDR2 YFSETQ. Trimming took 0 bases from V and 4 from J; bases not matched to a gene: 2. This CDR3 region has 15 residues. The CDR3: CASSLGDRVYNEQFF. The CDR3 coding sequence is TGCGCCAGCAGCTTGGGGGACAGGGTTTACAATGAGCAGTTCTTC.

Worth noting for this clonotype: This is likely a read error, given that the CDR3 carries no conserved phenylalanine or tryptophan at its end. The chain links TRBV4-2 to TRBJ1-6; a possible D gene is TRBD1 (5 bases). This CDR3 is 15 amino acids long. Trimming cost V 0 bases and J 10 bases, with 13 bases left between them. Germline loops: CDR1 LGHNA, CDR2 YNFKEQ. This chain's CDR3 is CASSQETQGQSPLHY. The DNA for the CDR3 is TGTGCCAGCAGCCAAGAAACCCAGGGCCAATCACCCCTCCACTAT.

CDR3 coding DNA: TGTGCCAGCAGCCGCCTGGCCGGGTGGGGCGATGAGCAGTTCTTC. Translating gives CASSRLAGWGDEQFF. The genes are TRBV27 and TRBJ2-1; D possibly corresponds to TRBD1 (5 bases). There are 15 residues in the CDR3. Trimming removed 6 bases at V and 8 bases at J, with 20 bases between. Germline V lookup: CDR1 MNHEY, CDR2 SMNVEV (reference sequence).

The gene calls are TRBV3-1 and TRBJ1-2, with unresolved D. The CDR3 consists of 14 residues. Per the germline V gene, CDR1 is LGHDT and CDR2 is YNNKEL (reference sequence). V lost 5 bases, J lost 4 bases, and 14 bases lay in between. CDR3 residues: CASSGRRVLYGYTF. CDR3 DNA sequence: TGTGCCAGCAGCGGACGACGGGTACTCTATGGCTACACCTTC.

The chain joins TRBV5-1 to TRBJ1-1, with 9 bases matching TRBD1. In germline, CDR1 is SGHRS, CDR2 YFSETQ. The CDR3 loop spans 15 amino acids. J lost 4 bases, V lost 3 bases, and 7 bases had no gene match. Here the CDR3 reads CASSWGQGSGTEAFF. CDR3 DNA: TGCGCCAGCAGCTGGGGACAGGGAAGCGGCACTGAAGCTTTCTTT.

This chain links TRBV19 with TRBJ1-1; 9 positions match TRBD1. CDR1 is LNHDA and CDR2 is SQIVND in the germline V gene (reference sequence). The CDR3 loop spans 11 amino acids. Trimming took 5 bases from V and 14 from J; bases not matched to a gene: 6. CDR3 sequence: CASSRRQGVFF. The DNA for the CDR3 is TGTGCCAGTAGTCGCAGACAGGGGGTGTTCTTT.

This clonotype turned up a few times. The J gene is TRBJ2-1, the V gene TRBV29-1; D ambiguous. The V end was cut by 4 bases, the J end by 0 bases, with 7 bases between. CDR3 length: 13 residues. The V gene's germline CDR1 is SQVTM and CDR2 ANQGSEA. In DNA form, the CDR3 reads TGCAGCGTTGGCGAAAGCTCCTACAATGAGCAGTTCTTC. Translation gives CSVGESSYNEQFF.

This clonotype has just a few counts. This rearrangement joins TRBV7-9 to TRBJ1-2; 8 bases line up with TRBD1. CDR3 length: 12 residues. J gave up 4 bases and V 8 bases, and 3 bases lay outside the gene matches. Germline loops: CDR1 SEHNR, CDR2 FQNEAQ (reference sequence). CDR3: CASGQGSYGYTF. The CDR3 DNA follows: TGTGCCAGCGGACAGGGATCCTATGGCTACACCTTC.

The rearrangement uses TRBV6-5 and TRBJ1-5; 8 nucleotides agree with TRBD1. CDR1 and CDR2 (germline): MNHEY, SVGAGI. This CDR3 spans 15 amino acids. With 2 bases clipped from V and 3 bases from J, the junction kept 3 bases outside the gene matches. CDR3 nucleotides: TGTGCCAGCAGTTACAGACAGGGGTACAATCAGCCCCAGCATTTT. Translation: CASSYRQGYNQPQHF.

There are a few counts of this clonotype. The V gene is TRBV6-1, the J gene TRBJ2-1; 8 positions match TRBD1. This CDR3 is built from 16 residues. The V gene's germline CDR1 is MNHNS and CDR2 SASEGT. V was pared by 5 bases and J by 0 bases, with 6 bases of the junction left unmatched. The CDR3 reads CASSPWTGSSYNEQFF. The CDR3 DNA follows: TGTGCCAGCAGTCCCTGGACAGGGAGCTCCTACAATGAGCAGTTCTTC.

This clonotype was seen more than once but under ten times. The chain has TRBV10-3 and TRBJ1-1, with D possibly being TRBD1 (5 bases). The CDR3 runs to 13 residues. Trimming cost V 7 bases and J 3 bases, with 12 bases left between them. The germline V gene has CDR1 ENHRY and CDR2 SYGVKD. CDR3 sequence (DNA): TGTGCCATCACCGGGGCGCGGGACACTGAAGCTTTCTTT. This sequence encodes CAITGARDTEAFF.

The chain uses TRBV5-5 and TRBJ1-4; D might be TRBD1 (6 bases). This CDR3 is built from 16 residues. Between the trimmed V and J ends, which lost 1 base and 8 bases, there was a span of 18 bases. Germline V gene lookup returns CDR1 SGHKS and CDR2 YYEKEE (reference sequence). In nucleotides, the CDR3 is TGTGCCAGCAGCTTGTCAGCGGGGGGGCCCGAGGAAAAACTGTTTTTT. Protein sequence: CASSLSAGGPEEKLFF.

CDR3 protein: CSARGGQSYGYTF. The CDR3 DNA follows: TGCAGTGCTAGAGGAGGACAGTCCTATGGCTACACCTTC. The V call is TRBV20-1, the J call TRBJ1-2, with D possibly TRBD1 on 6 matching bases. Germline CDR1 reads DFQATT; CDR2 reads SNEGSKA (reference sequence). The V end was cut by 1 base, the J end by 4 bases, with 10 bases between. The CDR3 runs 13 residues.

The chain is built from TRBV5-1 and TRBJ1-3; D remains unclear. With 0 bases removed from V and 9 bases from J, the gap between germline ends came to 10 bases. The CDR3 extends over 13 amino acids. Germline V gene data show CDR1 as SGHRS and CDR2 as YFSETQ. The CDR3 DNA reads TGCGCCAGCAGCTTGGATGGGTACAGCACCATATATTTT. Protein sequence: CASSLDGYSTIYF.

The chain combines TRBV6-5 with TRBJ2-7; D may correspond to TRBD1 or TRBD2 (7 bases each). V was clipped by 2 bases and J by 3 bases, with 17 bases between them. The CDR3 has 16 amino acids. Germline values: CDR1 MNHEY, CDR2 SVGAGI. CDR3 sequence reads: CASSYGRGQFNYEQYF. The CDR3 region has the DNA TGTGCCAGCAGTTACGGGAGGGGGCAATTTAACTACGAGCAGTACTTC.

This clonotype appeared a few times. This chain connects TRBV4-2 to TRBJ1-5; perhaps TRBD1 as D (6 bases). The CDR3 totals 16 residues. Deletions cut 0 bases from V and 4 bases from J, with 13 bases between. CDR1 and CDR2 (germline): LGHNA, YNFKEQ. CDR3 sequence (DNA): TGTGCCAGCAGCCAAGATCGCTACAGGGAAAATCAGCCCCAGCATTTT. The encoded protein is CASSQDRYRENQPQHF.

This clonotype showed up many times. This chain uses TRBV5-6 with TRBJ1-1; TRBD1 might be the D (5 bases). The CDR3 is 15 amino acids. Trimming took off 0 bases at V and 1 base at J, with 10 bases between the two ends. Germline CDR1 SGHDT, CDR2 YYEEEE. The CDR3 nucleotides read TGTGCCAGCAGCTTGGCGGCAGGGAGGAACACTGAAGCTTTCTTT. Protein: CASSLAAGRNTEAFF.

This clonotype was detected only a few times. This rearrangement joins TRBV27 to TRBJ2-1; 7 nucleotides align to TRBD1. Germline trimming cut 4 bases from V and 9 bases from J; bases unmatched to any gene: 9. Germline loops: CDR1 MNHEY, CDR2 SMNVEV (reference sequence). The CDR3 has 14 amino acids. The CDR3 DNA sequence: TGTGCCAGCAGTTCAACGACAGGGTTCGGTGAGCAGTTCTTC. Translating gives CASSSTTGFGEQFF.

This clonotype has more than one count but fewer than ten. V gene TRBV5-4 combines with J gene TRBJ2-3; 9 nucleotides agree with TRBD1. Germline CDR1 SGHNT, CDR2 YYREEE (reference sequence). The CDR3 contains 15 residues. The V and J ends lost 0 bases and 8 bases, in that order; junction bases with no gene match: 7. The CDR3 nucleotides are TGTGCCAGCAGCTTGGCCGGGACAGGGTTAGGTACGCAGTATTTT. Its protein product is CASSLAGTGLGTQYF.

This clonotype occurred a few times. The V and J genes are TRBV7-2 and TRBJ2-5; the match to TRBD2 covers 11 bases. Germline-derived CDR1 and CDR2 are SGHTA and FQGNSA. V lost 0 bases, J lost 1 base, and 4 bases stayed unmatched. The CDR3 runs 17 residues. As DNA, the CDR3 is TGTGCCAGCAGCTTAGCGGCTAGCGGGGGGATCCAAGAGACCCAGTACTTC. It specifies CASSLAASGGIQETQYF.

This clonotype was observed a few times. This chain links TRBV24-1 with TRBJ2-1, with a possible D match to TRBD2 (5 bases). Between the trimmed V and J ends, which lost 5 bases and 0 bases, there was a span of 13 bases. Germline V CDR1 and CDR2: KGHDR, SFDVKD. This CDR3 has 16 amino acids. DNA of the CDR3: TGTGCCACCAGTGGGAAGGACTCACCCTCCTACAATGAGCAGTTCTTC. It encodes CATSGKDSPSYNEQFF.

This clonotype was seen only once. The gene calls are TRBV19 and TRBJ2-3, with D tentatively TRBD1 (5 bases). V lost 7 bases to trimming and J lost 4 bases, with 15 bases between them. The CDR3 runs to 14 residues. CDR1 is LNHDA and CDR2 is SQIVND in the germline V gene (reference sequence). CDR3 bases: TGTGCCAGTAAGACAGTTTTTAGTTCAGATACGCAGTATTTT. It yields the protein CASKTVFSSDTQYF.

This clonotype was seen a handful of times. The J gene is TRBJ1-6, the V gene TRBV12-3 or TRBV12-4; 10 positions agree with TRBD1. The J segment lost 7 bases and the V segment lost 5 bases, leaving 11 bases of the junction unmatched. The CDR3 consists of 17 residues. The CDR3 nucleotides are TGTGCCAGCAGTCCCTGGCGGGGGGGACAGGGGAATTCACCCCTCCACTTT. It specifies CASSPWRGGQGNSPLHF.

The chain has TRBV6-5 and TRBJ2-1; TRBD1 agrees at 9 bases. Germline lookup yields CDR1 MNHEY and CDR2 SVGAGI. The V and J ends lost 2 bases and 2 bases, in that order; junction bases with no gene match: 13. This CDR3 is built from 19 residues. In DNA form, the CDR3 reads TGTGCCAGCAGTTACAGGGAACCTTCGGGACAGGGCCCCTACAATGAGCAGTTCTTC. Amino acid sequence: CASSYREPSGQGPYNEQFF.

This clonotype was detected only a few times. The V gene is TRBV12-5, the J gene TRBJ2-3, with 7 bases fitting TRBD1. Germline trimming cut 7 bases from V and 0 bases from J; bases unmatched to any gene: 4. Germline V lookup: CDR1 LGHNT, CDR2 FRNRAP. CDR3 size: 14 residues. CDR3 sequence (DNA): TGTGCTAGTGTTTTAGGGGGCAGCACAGATACGCAGTATTTT. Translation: CASVLGGSTDTQYF. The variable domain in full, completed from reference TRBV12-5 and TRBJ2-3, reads DARVTQTPRHKVTEMGQEVTMRCQPILGHNTVFWYRQTMMQGLELLAYFRNRAPLDDSGMPKDRFSAEMPDATLATLKIQPSEPRDSAVYFCASVLGGSTDTQYFGPGTRLTVL.

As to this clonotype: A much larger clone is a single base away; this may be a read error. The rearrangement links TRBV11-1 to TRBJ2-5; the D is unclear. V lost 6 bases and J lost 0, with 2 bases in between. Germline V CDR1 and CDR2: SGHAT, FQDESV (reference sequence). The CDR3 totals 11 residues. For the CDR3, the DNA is TGTGCCAGCAGGTACCAAGAGACCCAGTACTTC. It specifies CASRYQETQYF.

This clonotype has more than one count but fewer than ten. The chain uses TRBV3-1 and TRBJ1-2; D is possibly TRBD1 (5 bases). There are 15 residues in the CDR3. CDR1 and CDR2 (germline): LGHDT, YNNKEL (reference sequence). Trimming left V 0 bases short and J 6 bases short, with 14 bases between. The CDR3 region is CASSQDLKGYNGYTF. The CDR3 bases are TGTGCCAGCAGCCAAGATCTGAAGGGGTATAATGGCTACACCTTC.